This TCR beta chain was obtained from a study of blood T cell dynamics during melanoma immunotherapy. The time point is: pre-treatment baseline. Sampling occurred pretreatment (T0) and at week 3 (W3), after cycle one of checkpoint blockade. Patients had no prior systemic cancer treatment, immunosuppressants or other active cancers. Every bulk PBMC sample received the same 350 ng of DNA. Data came from immunoSEQ multiplex PCR; TCRdb stores just in-frame clones and leaves some out. This sample has about 9,600 clones, with about 88% found just once. Trimming shortened V by 1 base and J by 5 bases, and 13 bases separated the two germline ends. Germline-derived CDR1 and CDR2 are GTSNPN and SVGIG (reference sequence). There are 14 residues in the CDR3.

The TCR was taken from a human donor with melanoma. The sample here was blood, taken from a patient treated with checkpoint blockade. The chain is built from TRBV30 and TRBJ2-3, with TRBD2 as a possible D gene (5 bases). This CDR3 is CAWSEVGAGDTQYF. In DNA form, the CDR3 reads TGTGCCTGGAGTGAAGTGGGAGCAGGAGATACGCAGTATTTT.